The 10 T cell receptor beta chains below were found in one sample sequenced in a study of vaccination effects on CD4 cells after COVID-19. The method was immunoSEQ multiplex PCR; TCRdb's version includes in-frame clones alone and lacks a portion of them. The sample carries 60,000 to 70,000 clones, 81% recorded once. No antigens are known for them. Pools of viral peptides were used by the ViraFEST assay to expand antigen-specific CD4+ T cells ahead of sequencing. Isolating CD4+ T cells followed approximately ten days of culture. The sample here was CD4+ T cells from PBMCs cultured with HCoV-229E spike peptides, taken before COVID-19 vaccination. These receptors came from a human donor who received a COVID-19 vaccine.

The chain has TRBV12-3 or TRBV12-4 and TRBJ2-2; no clear D. V was trimmed by 5 bases and J by 7 bases, leaving 11 bases between them. The CDR3 totals 13 residues. The CDR3 is CASSPSNGGELFF. For the CDR3, the DNA is TGTGCCAGCAGTCCCTCGAATGGCGGGGAGCTGTTTTTT.

The genes are TRBV7-3 and TRBJ1-1; 8 bases line up with TRBD1. Trimming removed 5 bases from V and 5 bases from J; junction bases left unmatched: 10. CDR1 and CDR2 (germline): SGHTA, FQGTGA. CDR3 length equals 15 residues. The CDR3 DNA reads TGTGCCAGCAGCCTCTCCGGGACAGGCGCAACTGAAGCTTTCTTT. Translating gives CASSLSGTGATEAFF.

The CDR3 loop reads CSVGTGANYGYTF. The CDR3 DNA follows: TGCAGCGTCGGGACAGGGGCTAACTATGGCTACACCTTC. The chain links TRBV29-1 to TRBJ1-2, with TRBD1 matching over 10 bases. Germline loops: CDR1 SQVTM, CDR2 ANQGSEA. Germline trimming cut 6 bases from V and 0 bases from J; bases unmatched to any gene: 1. CDR3 length: 13 amino acids.

The chain carries TRBV7-2 and TRBJ2-7; 8 bases are shared with TRBD2. The CDR3 length is 14 residues. Looked up from germline, CDR1 is SGHTA and CDR2 is FQGNSA. With V trimmed by 3 bases and J by 4 bases, 5 bases remained unmatched. The CDR3 sequence: CASSFRGGPYEQYV. CDR3 sequence (DNA): TGTGCCAGCAGCTTCCGCGGGGGGCCTTACGAGCAGTACGTC.

This chain joins TRBV19 and TRBJ2-5; D gene ambiguous. With 6 bases removed from V and 1 base from J, the gap between germline ends came to 9 bases. The CDR3 is made up of 13 amino acids. Germline V CDR1 and CDR2: LNHDA, SQIVND (reference sequence). The CDR3 loop is CASSREVQETQYF. Here the CDR3 DNA reads TGTGCCAGTAGCCGAGAAGTCCAAGAGACCCAGTACTTC.

V usage is TRBV7-3 and J usage is TRBJ2-7, with 7 bases lining up with TRBD1. CDR3 length equals 13 residues. Germline lookup yields CDR1 SGHTA and CDR2 FQGTGA. The V segment lost 3 bases and the J segment 6 bases; nucleotides outside the gene matches: 5. CDR3 sequence: CASSLQGGAEQYV. The CDR3 bases are TGTGCCAGCAGCTTGCAAGGGGGCGCCGAGCAGTACGTC.

The chain joins TRBV7-8 to TRBJ2-1; maybe TRBD1 (5 bases). V lost 5 bases, J lost 2 bases, and 13 bases lay in between. Germline assignment: CDR1 SGHVS and CDR2 FQNEAQ. The CDR3 runs 15 residues. The CDR3 bases are TGTGCCAGCAGCCCCCGCCAGGGCACCTACAATGAGCAGTTCTTC. It encodes CASSPRQGTYNEQFF.

This clone was detected only once. The CDR3 region is CASSGLGGTDTQYF. The DNA for the CDR3 is TGTGCCAGCAGCGGATTGGGTGGCACAGATACGCAGTATTTT. This chain uses TRBV7-2 with TRBJ2-3; no definite D call. The CDR3 has 14 residues. V lost 5 bases to trimming and J lost 1 base, with 10 bases between them. Germline-derived CDR1 and CDR2 are SGHTA and FQGNSA.

This clone has more than one count but fewer than ten. This rearrangement joins TRBV4-1 to TRBJ2-6; unclear D gene. In germline, CDR1 is MGHRA, CDR2 YSYEKL. This CDR3 comprises 16 residues. With 2 bases removed from V and 0 bases from J, the gap between germline ends came to 8 bases. CDR3 sequence: CASSQHTLSGANVLTF. The CDR3 DNA is TGCGCCAGCAGCCAACACACACTCTCTGGGGCCAACGTCCTGACTTTC.

This clone was seen just once. The chain links TRBV3-1 (or the pseudogene TRBV3-2) to TRBJ1-4; D not resolved. V was shortened by 0 bases and J by 10 bases, with 12 bases between the two germline ends. Germline loops: CDR1 LGHDT, CDR2 YNNKEL (reference sequence). The CDR3 is 14 amino acids. The CDR3 DNA follows: TGTGCCAGCAGCCAAGACAGAACTTGGGGAAAACTGTTTTTT. Its protein product is CASSQDRTWGKLFF.